This T cell receptor beta chain was profiled in a study of cytomegalovirus exposure and HLA in healthy donors. Study-level points and caveats: Associated with cytomegalovirus, according to the listing, were some 180 TCR beta chains.

The PCR employed 60 Vbeta primers together with 13 Jbeta primers. This table comes from immunoSEQ multiplex PCR, and its TCRdb copy is limited to in-frame clones, with some not included. This table holds 200,000 or so clones. Each donor's status was that of a healthy bone marrow donor. On this clone itself: No antigen is known for it.

The TCR comes from a boy younger than 18 in good health and CMV-seronegative. Sequenced input: PBMCs.

This CDR3 reads CASSYGTGGLGEKLFF. DNA for the CDR3: TGTGCCAGCAGTTACGGGACAGGGGGATTGGGTGAAAAACTGTTTTTT. The chain links TRBV6-5 to TRBJ1-4; 11 bases are a match to TRBD1. The CDR3 consists of 16 residues. After removal of 2 bases from V and 7 bases from J, the junction contained 6 bases not matched to a gene. The germline CDR1 and CDR2 sequences are MNHEY and SVGAGI.